This T cell receptor (beta chain) was sequenced during a study of T cell changes during pregnancy in multiple sclerosis. Clones were read by immunoSEQ multiplex PCR, and TCRdb kept only the in-frame ones, dropping some. The table has about 17,000 clones, roughly 81% seen once. The CDR3 runs 13 residues. The V and J ends lost 1 base and 5 bases respectively, with 8 bases between them. CDR1 SGHAT and CDR2 FQNNGV come from the germline V gene. The clonotype was recovered from a female donor in good health, enrolled as a control in a pregnancy study. The V and J genes are TRBV11-2 and TRBJ1-1; the D gene is possibly TRBD1 (5 bases). The material sequenced was CD8+ T cells from peripheral blood mononuclear cells, taken in the second trimester of pregnancy. CDR3 amino acids: CASSLAGETEAFF. CDR3 coding DNA: TGTGCCAGCAGCTTAGCGGGGGAAACTGAAGCTTTCTTT. Supplemented by reference TRBV11-2 and TRBJ1-1, the full variable domain reads EAGVAQSPRYKIIEKRQSVAFWCNPISGHATLYWYQQILGQGPKLLIQFQNNGVVDDSQLPKDRFSAERLKGVDSTLKIQPAKLEDSAVYLCASSLAGETEAFFGQGTRLTVV.